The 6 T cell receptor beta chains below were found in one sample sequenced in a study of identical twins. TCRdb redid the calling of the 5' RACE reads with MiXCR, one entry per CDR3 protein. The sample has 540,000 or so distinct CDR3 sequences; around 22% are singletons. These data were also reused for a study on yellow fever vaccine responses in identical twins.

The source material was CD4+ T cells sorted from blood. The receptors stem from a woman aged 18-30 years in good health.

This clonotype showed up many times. The CDR3 DNA is TGTGCCGCGACCGAAGAATACAATTCACCCCTCCACTTT. This sequence encodes CAATEEYNSPLHF. This chain connects TRBV10-3 to TRBJ1-6; D gene uncertain. V was trimmed by 11 bases and J by 7 bases, leaving 15 bases between them. From germline, CDR1 is ENHRY and CDR2 SYGVKD. This CDR3 comprises 13 residues.

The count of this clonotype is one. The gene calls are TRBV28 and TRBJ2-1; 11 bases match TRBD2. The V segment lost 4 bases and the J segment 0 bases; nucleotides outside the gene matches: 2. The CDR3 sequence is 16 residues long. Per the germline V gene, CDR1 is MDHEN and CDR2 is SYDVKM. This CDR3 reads CASSSTSGNSYNEQFF. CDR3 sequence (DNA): TGTGCCAGCAGTTCGACTAGCGGGAACTCCTACAATGAGCAGTTCTTC.

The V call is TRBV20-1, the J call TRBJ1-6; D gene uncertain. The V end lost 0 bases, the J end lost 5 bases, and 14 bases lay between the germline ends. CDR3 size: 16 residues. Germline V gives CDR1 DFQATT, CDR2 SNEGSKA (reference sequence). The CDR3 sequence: CSARDPGSVDNSPLHF. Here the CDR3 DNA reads TGCAGTGCTAGAGATCCGGGGTCCGTCGATAATTCACCCCTCCACTTT.

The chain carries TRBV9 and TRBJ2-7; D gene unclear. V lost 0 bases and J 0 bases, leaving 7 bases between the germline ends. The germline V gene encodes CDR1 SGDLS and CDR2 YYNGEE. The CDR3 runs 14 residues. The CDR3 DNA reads TGTGCCAGCAGCGTAGACACATACTCCTACGAGCAGTACTTC. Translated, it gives CASSVDTYSYEQYF.

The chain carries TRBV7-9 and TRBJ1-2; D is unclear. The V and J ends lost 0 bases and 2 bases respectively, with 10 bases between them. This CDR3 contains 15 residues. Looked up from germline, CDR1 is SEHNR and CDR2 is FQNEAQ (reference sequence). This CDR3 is CASSLARTANYGYTF. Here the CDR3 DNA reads TGTGCCAGCAGCTTAGCCCGGACTGCAAACTATGGCTACACCTTC.

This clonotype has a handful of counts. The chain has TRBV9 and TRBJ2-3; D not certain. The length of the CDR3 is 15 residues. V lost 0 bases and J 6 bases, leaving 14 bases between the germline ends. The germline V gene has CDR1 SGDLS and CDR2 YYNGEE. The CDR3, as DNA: TGTGCCAGCAGCGTAGATGGCTCCCAGTGGGATACGCAGTATTTT. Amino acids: CASSVDGSQWDTQYF.